The clone carrying this T cell receptor (beta chain) was found many times. The sample comes from a study of early T cells in non-severe SARS-CoV-2 infection. On the study more broadly: Sequencing of bulk RNA from unsorted whole blood was done, without chain pairing.

The TCR library protocol attached unique molecular identifiers to the individual cDNA molecules. TCRdb re-called the 5' RACE reads through MiXCR, storing one row per CDR3 protein. This sample has 35,000 to 40,000 distinct CDR3 sequences, with approximately 5.3% found just once. V was pared by 7 bases and J by 5 bases, with 21 bases between. In germline, CDR1 is SNHLY, CDR2 FYNNEI. The CDR3 sequence is 15 residues long. The specimen was whole blood. The chain uses TRBV2 and TRBJ2-7, with D tentatively TRBD1 or TRBD2 (5 bases each). The TCR comes from an adult who was a healthcare worker with PCR-confirmed SARS-CoV-2 infection or an uninfected control (not recorded which). The CDR3 loop reads CASTAPGPQSNEQYF. The CDR3 DNA follows: TGTGCCAGCACCGCACCGGGACCGCAAAGCAACGAGCAGTACTTC.